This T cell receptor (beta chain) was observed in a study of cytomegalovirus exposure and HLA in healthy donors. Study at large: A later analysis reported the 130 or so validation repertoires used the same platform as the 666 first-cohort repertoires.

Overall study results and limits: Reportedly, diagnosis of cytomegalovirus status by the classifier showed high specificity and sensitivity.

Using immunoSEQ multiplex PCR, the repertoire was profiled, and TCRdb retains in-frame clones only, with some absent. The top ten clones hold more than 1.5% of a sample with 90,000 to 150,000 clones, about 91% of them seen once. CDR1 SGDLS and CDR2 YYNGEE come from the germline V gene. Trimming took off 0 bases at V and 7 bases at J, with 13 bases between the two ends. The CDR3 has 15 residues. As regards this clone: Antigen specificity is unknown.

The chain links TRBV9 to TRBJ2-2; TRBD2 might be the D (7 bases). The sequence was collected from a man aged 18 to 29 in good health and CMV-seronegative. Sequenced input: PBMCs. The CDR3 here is CASSVEQGRDGELFF. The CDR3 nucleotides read TGTGCCAGCAGCGTAGAGCAGGGGAGGGACGGGGAGCTGTTTTTT.